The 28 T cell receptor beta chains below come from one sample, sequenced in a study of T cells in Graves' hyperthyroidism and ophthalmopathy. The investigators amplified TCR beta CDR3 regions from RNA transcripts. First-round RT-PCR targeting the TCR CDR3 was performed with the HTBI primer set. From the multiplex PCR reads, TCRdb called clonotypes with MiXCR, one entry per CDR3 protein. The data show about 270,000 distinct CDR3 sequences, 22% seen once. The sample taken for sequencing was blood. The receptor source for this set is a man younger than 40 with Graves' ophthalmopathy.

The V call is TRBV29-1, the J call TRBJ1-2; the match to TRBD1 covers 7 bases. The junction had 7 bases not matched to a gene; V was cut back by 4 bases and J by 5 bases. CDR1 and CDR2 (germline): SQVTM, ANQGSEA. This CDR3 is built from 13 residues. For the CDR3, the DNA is TGCAGCGTTGCTACAGGGGCCCTATATGGCTACACCTTC. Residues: CSVATGALYGYTF.

CDR3 in amino acids: CASSPTPNPNNEQFF. In nucleotides, the CDR3 is TGCGCCAGCAGCCCCACTCCGAATCCTAACAATGAGCAGTTCTTC. This chain joins TRBV5-1 and TRBJ2-1; D ambiguous. V was clipped by 4 bases and J by 5 bases, with 16 bases between them. The CDR3 consists of 15 residues. Per the germline V gene, CDR1 is SGHRS and CDR2 is YFSETQ.

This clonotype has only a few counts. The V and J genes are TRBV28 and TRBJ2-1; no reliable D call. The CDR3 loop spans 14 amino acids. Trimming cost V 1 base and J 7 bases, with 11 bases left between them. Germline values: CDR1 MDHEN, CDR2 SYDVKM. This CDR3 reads CASSLYRVWNEQFF. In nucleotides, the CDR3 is TGTGCCAGCAGTTTATACCGGGTTTGGAATGAGCAGTTCTTC. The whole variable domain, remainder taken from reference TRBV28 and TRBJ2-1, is DVKVTQSSRYLVKRTGEKVFLECVQDMDHENMFWYRQDPGLGLRLIYFSYDVKMKEKGDIPEGYSVSREKKERFSLILESASTNQTSMYLCASSLYRVWNEQFFGPGTRLTVL.

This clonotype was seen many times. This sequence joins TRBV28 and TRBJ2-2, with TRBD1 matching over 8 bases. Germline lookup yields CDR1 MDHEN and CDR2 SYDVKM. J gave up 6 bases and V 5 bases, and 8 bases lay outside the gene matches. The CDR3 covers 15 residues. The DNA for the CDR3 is TGTGCCAGCAGTGACCTCGGACAGGGAGCCGGGGAGCTGTTTTTT. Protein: CASSDLGQGAGELFF.

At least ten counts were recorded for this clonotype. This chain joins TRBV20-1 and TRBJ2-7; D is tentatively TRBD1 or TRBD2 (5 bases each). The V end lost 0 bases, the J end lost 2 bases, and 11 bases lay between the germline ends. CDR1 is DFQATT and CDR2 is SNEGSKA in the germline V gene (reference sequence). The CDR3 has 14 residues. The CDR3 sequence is CSARDNRDAYEQYF. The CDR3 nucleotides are TGCAGTGCTAGAGATAATCGGGACGCCTACGAGCAGTACTTC.

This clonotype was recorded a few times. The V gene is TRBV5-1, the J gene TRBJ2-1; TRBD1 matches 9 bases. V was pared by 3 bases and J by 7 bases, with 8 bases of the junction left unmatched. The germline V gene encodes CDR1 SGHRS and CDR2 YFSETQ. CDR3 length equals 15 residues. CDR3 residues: CASSSGGTGSNEQFF. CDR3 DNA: TGCGCCAGCAGCTCGGGCGGGACAGGGTCTAATGAGCAGTTCTTC.

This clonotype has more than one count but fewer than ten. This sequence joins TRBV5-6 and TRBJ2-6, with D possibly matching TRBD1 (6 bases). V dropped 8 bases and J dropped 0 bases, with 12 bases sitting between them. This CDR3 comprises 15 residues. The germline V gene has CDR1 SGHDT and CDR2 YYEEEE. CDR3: CASSRTDSGANVLTF. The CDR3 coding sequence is TGTGCCAGTAGCCGGACAGACTCTGGGGCCAACGTCCTGACTTTC.

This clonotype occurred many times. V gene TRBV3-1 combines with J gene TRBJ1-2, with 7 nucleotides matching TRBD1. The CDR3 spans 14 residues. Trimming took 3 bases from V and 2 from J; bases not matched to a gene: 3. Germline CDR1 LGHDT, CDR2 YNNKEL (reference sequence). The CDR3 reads CASSQTGLNYGYTF. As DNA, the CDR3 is TGTGCCAGCAGCCAGACAGGGTTGAACTATGGCTACACCTTC.

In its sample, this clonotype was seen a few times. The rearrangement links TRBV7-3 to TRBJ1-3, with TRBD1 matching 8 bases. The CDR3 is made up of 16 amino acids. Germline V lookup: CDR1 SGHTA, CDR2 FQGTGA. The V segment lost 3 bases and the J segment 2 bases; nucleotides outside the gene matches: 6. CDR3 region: CASSFSGGSTGNTIYF. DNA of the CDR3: TGTGCCAGCAGCTTTTCAGGGGGCTCTACTGGAAACACCATATATTTT.

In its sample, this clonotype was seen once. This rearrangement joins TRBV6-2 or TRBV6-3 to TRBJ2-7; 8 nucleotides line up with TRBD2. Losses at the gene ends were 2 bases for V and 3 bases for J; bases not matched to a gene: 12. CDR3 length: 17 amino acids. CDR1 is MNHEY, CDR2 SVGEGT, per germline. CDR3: CASSYGGSGRASYEQYF. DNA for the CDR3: TGTGCCAGCAGTTACGGGGGGTCCGGGAGGGCCAGCTACGAGCAGTACTTC.

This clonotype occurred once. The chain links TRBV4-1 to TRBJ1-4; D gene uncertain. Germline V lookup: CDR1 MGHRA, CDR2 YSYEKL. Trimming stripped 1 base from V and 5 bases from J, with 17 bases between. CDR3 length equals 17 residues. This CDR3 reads CASSQGVASRANEKLFF. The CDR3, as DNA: TGCGCCAGCAGCCAAGGGGTGGCGAGTAGGGCAAATGAAAAACTGTTTTTT.

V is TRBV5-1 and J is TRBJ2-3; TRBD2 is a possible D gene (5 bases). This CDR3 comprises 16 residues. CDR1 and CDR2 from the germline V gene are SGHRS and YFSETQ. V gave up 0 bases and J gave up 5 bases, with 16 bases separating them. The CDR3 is CASSLVAGGTGDTQYF. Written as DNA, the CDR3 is TGCGCCAGCAGCTTGGTTGCAGGAGGAACGGGAGATACGCAGTATTTT.

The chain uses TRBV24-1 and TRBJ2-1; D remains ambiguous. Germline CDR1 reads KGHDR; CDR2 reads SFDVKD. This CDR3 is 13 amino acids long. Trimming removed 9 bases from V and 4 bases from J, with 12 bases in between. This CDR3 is CATGDPYYNEQFF. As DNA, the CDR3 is TGTGCCACCGGGGATCCCTATTACAATGAGCAGTTCTTC.

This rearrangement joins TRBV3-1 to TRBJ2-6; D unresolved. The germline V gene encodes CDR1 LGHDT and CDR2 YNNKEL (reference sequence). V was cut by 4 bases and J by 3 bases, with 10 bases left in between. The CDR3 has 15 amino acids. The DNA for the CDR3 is TGTGCCAGCAGCCCGACCTACTTTGGGGCCAACGTCCTGACTTTC. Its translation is CASSPTYFGANVLTF.

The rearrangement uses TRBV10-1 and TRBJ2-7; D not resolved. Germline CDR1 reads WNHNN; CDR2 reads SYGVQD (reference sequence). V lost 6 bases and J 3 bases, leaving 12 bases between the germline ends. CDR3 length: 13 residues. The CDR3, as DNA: TGCGCCAGCAGGGCGCTCCTATACTACGAGCAGTACTTC. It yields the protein CASRALLYYEQYF.

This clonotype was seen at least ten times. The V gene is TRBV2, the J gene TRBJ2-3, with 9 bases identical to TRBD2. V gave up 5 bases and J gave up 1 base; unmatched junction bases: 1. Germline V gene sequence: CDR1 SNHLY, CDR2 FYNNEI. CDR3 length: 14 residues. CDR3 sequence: CASSRTSGTDTQYF. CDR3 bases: TGTGCCAGCAGTCGGACTAGCGGCACAGATACGCAGTATTTT.

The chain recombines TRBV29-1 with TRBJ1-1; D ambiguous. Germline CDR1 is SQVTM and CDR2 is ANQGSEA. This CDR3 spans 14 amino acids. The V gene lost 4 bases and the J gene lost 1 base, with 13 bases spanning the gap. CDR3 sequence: CSVARGWGNTEAFF. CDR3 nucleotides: TGCAGCGTTGCCCGAGGGTGGGGGAACACTGAAGCTTTCTTT.

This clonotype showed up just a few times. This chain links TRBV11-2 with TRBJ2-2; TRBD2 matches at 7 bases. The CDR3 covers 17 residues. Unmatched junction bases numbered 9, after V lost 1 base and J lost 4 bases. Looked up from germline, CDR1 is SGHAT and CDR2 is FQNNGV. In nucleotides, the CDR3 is TGTGCCAGCAGCTTAGGGGCAGGAGCGGGGCTCACCGGGGAGCTGTTTTTT. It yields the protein CASSLGAGAGLTGELFF.

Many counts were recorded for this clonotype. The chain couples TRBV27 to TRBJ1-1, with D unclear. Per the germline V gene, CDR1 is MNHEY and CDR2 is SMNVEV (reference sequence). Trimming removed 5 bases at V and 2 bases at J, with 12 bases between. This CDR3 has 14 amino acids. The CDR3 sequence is CASSPSPQNTEAFF. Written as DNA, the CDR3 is TGTGCCAGCAGTCCCAGCCCACAAAACACTGAAGCTTTCTTT.

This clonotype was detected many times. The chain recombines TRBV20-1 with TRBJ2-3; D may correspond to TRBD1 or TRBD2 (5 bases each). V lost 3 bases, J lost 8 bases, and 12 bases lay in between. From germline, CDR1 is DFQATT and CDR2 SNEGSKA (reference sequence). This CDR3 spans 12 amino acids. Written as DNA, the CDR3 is TGCAGTGCTAGCGTCCGTGGGGGTACGCAGTATTTT. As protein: CSASVRGGTQYF.

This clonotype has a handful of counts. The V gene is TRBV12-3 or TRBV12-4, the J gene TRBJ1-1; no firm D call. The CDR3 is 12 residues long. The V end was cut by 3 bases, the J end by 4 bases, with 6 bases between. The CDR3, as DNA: TGTGCCAGCAGTTTTACGGCCACTGAAGCTTTCTTT. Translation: CASSFTATEAFF.

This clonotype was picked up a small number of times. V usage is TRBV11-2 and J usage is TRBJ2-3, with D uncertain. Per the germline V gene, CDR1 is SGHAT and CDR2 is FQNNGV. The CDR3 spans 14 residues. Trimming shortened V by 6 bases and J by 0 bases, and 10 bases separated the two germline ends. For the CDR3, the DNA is TGTGCCAGCAGGAAGACGACTAGCACAGATACGCAGTATTTT. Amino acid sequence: CASRKTTSTDTQYF.

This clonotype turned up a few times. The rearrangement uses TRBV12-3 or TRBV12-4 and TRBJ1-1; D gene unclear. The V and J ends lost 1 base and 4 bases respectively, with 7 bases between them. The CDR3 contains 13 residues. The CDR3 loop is CASSLGLVTEAFF. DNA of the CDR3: TGTGCCAGCAGTTTAGGCCTCGTCACTGAAGCTTTCTTT.

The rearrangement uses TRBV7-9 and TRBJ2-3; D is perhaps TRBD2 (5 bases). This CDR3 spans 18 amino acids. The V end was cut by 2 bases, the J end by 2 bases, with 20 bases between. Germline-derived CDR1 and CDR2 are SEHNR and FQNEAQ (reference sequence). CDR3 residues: CASSLPRPVVEVTDTQYF. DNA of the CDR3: TGTGCCAGCAGCTTACCCCGACCGGTGGTGGAGGTCACAGATACGCAGTATTTT.

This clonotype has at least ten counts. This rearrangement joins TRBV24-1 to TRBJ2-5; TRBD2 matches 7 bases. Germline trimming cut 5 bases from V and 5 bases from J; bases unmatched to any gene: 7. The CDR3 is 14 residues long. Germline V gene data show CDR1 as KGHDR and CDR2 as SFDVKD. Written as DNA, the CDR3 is TGTGCCACCAGTGGACGGGAGGAACGTGAGACCCAGTACTTC. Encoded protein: CATSGREERETQYF.

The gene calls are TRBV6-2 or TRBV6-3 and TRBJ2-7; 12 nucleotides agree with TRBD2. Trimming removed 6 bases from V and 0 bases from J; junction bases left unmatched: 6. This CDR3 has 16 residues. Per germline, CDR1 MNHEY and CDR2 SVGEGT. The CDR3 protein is CASRASGRGNSYEQYF. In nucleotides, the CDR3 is TGTGCCAGCAGGGCTAGCGGGAGGGGTAACTCCTACGAGCAGTACTTC.

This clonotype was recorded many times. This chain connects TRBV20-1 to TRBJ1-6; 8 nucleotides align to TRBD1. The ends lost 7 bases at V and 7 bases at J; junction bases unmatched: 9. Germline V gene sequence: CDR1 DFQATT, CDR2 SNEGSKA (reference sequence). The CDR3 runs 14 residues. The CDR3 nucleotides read TGCAGTGTAGGGAACCGACAGGGGAATTCACCCCTCCACTTT. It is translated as CSVGNRQGNSPLHF.

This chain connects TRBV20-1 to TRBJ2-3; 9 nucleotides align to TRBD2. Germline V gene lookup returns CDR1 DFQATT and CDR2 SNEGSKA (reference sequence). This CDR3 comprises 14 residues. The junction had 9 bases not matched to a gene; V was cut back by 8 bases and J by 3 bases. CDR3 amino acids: CSYLAGGPTDTQYF. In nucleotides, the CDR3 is TGCAGTTATCTCGCGGGAGGGCCTACAGATACGCAGTATTTT.